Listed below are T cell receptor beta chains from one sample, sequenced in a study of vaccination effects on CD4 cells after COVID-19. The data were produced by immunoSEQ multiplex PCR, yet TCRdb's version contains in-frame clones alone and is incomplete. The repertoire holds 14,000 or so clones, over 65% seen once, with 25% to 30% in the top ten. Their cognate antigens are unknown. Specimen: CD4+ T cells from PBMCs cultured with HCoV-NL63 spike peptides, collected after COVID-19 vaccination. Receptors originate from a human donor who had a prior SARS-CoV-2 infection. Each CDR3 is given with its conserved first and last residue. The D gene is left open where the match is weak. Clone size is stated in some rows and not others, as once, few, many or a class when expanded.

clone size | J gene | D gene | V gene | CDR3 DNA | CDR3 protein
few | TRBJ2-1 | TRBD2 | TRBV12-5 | TGTGCTAGTGGTTTGGTAGGAGGACTAGCGGGGGATAGTAATGAGCAGTTCTTC | CASGLVGGLAGDSNEQFF
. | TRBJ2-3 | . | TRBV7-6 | TGTGCCAGCAGCCCCCTGACTAGTTCAGATACGCAGTATTTT | CASSPLTSSDTQYF
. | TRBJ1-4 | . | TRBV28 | TGTGCCAGTCAAGCGGTAGGGGGTTTCACTAATGAAAAACTGTTTTTT | CASQAVGGFTNEKLFF
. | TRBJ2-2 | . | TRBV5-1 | TGCGCCAGCTCACAGGGATTCGGGGTCCCCGGGGAGCTGTTTTTT | CASSQGFGVPGELFF
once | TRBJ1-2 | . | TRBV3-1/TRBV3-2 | TGTGCCAGCAGCCCCTTGACTGTTAACTATGGCTACACCTTC | CASSPLTVNYGYTF
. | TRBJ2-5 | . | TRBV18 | TGTGCCAGCTCACCTCAACGAGAAGAGACCCAGTACTTC | CASSPQREETQYF
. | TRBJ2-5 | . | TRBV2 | TGTGCCAGCAGTGATCTGCTGGCGGAGACCCAGTACTTC | CASSDLLAETQYF
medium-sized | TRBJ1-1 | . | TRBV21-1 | TGTGCCAGCAGCAAATTAGCCACTGAAGCTTTCTTT | CASSKLATEAFF
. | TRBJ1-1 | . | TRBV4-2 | TGTGCCAGCAGCCCCCAGGGAACCTACACTGAAGCTTTCTTT | CASSPQGTYTEAFF
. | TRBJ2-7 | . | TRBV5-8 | TGTGCCAGCAGCTTGGGTTGGATCGAGCAGTACTTC | CASSLGWIEQYF
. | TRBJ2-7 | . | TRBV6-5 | TGTGCCAGCAGAAATCTACAGGGCCACTCCTACGAGCAGTACTTC | CASRNLQGHSYEQYF
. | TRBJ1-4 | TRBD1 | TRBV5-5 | TGTGCCAGCAGCTTTGTCCCCGGGACAGGGGGCGACGGTGAAAAACTGTTTTTT | CASSFVPGTGGDGEKLFF
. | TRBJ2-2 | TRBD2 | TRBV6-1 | TGTGCCAGCAGTGTGAACCGGGACTACTACACCGGGGAGCTGTTTTTT | CASSVNRDYYTGELFF
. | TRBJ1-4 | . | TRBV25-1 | TGTGCCAGCAGTGACTTTTTAAACAGACGCCTCGGGGGTGAAAAACTGTTTTTT | CASSDFLNRRLGGEKLFF
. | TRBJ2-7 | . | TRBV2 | TGTGCCAGCAAGTACGACTATTCCTACGAGCAGTACTTC | CASKYDYSYEQYF
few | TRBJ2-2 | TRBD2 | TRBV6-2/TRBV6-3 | TGTGCCAGCAGTTACTCGTCTAGCGGGAGCCGTCCAAACACCGGGGAGCTGTTTTTT | CASSYSSSGSRPNTGELFF
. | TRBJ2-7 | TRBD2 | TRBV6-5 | TGTGCCAGCAGTTATCAGGGAACTAGCGGACCCTACGAGCAGTACTTC | CASSYQGTSGPYEQYF
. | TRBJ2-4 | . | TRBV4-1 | TGCGCCAGCAGCCTTGCGAGGGAAAACATTCAGTACTTC | CASSLARENIQYF
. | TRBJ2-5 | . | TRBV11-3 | TGTGCCAGCAGCTTAGTTTGGTCTAGTCAAGAGACCCAGTACTTC | CASSLVWSSQETQYF
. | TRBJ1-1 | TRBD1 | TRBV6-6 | TGTGCCAGCAGTTTTTCCGGGACAGTGAACACTGAAGCTTTCTTT | CASSFSGTVNTEAFF
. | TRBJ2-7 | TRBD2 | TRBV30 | TGTGCCTGGAGTGTACCCGGGAGGAGCTCCTACGAGCAGTACTTC | CAWSVPGRSSYEQYF
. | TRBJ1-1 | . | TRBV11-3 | TGTGCCAGCAGCTCCACTCGGGGCACTGAAGCTTTCTTT | CASSSTRGTEAFF
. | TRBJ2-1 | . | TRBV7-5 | TGTGCCAGAAGCCCAGACGGAGGGAGGGGACAAGGTGAGCAGTTCTTC | CARSPDGGRGQGEQFF
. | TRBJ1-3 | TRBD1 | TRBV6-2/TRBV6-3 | TGTGCCAGCAGTTACCAAGGACAGGCGTCTGGAAACACCATATATTTT | CASSYQGQASGNTIYF
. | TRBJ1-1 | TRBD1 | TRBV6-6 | TGTGCCAGCAGTGGACAGGGGAGGCCTGAAGCTTTCTTT | CASSGQGRPEAFF
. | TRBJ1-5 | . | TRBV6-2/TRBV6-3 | TGTGCCAGCAGTTACCGGGGGGCTAGCAATCAGCCCCAGCATTTT | CASSYRGASNQPQHF
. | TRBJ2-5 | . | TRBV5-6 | TGTGCCAGCAGCTTGGGTCCCGAAGAGACCCAGTACTTC | CASSLGPEETQYF
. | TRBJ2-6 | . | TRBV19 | TGTGCCAGTAGTTCGAGTGCGGCTGCTGGGGCCAACGTCCTGACTTTC | CASSSSAAAGANVLTF
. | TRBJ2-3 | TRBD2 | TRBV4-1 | TGCGCCAGCAGCTATCCTACCCGGGAGGCTACTCTTACGCAGTATTTT | CASSYPTREATLTQYF